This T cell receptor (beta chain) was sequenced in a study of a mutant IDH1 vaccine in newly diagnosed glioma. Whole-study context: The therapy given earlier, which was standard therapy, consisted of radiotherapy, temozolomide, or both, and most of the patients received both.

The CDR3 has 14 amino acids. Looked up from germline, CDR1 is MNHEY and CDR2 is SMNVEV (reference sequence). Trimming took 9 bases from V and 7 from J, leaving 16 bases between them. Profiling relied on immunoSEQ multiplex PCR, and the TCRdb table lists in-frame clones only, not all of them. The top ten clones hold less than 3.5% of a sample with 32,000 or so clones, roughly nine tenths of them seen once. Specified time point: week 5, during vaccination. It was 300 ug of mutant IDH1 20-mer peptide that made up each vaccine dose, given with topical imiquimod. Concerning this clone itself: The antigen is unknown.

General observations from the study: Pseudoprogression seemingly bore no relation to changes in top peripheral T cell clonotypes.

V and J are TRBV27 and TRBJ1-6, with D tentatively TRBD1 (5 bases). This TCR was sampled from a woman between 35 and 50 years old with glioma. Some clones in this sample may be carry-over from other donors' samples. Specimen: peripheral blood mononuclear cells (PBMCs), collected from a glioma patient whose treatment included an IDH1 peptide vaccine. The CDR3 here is CARNRDLRNSPLHF. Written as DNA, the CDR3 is TGTGCCAGGAACCGGGACCTGAGAAATTCACCCCTCCACTTT.